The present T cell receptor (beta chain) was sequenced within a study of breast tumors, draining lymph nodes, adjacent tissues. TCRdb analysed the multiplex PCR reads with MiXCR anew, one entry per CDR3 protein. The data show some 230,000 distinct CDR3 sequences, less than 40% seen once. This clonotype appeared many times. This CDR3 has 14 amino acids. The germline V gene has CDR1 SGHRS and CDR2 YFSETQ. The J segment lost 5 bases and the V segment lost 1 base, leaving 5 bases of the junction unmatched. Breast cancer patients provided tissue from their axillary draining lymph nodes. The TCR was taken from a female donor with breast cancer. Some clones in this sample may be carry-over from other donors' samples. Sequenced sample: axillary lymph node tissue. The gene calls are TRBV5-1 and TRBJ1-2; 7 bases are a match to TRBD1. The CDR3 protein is CASSLWGTEYGYTF. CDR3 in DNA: TGCGCCAGCAGCTTGTGGGGGACAGAGTATGGCTACACCTTC.